The 16 T cell receptor beta chains in this list originate from one sample, sequenced in a study of OX40 agonist ivuxolimab in advanced cancers. The protocol was immunoSEQ multiplex PCR, while the TCRdb copy is restricted to in-frame clones and leaves out a portion. The sample lists 45,000 or so clones; roughly 86% were seen once. Source: CD4+ or CD8+ T cells sorted from blood, taken in a trial of the OX40 agonist ivuxolimab. The receptor source for this set is an adult with an advanced solid tumor such as melanoma, head and neck, liver or kidney cancer.

The rearrangement joins TRBV7-6 to TRBJ1-1, with D possibly matching TRBD1 (5 bases). CDR1 is SGHVS and CDR2 is FNYEAQ in the germline V gene. Deletions cut 5 bases from V and 3 bases from J, with 16 bases between. This CDR3 is built from 15 residues. The CDR3 loop reads CASSPRGGEYTEAFF. CDR3 bases: TGTGCCAGCAGCCCACGGGGAGGGGAGTACACTGAAGCTTTCTTT.

The genes are TRBV6-5 and TRBJ1-5; D unresolved. Trimming shortened V by 5 bases and J by 0 bases, and 11 bases separated the two germline ends. The CDR3 has 15 residues. Germline CDR1 and CDR2: MNHEY and SVGAGI. CDR3 bases: TGTGCCAGCAGTCGAAGCCAGGATAGCAATCAGCCCCAGCATTTT. Its protein is CASSRSQDSNQPQHF.

V and J are TRBV7-2 and TRBJ2-7; D may correspond to TRBD1 or TRBD2 (5 bases each). The CDR3 extends over 14 amino acids. Germline values: CDR1 SGHTA, CDR2 FQGNSA. The ends were cut back, 5 bases at V and 2 bases at J, with 13 bases in the middle. CDR3 coding DNA: TGTGCCAGCAGCCCACGGGACGGGACCTACGAGCAGTACGTC. Encoded protein: CASSPRDGTYEQYV.

In its sample, this clone was seen a few times. The chain has TRBV7-2 and TRBJ2-5; possible D gene TRBD1, 6 bases. The CDR3 totals 14 residues. The V end was cut by 2 bases, the J end by 2 bases, with 9 bases between. The germline CDR1 and CDR2 sequences are SGHTA and FQGNSA. CDR3 amino acids: CASSLPDSQETQYF. The CDR3 DNA sequence: TGTGCCAGCAGCTTACCGGACAGTCAAGAGACCCAGTACTTC.

The chain is built from TRBV10-2 and TRBJ2-3; D is unresolved. With 4 bases removed from V and 0 bases from J, the gap between germline ends came to 14 bases. The CDR3 spans 16 residues. CDR1 is WSHSY and CDR2 is SAAADI in the germline V gene. The CDR3 DNA is TGCGCCAGCAGTGGAGGCAGACGCACTAGCACAGATACGCAGTATTTT. It translates to CASSGGRRTSTDTQYF.

The V gene is TRBV11-3, the J gene TRBJ2-2; 10 nucleotides line up with TRBD1. Germline values: CDR1 SGHNT, CDR2 YENEEA. This CDR3 is built from 13 residues. V gave up 6 bases and J gave up 5 bases; unmatched junction bases: 0. The CDR3 is CASRGQGTGELFF. The CDR3 coding sequence is TGTGCCAGCAGGGGACAGGGGACCGGGGAGCTGTTTTTT.

This clone has just a few counts. The rearrangement joins TRBV21-1 to TRBJ2-7; the table's D gene call, TRBD2, was not cross checked with the DNA. TRBV21-1 is tagged as a pseudogene. The CDR3 consists of 15 residues. Here the CDR3 DNA reads TGTGCCAGCGGAGGAGGGGTTAACAGCCCCTACGAGCAGTACGTC. Its protein is CASGGGVNSPYEQYV.

This chain connects TRBV7-6 to TRBJ2-5; D might be TRBD1 (6 bases). The germline V and J ends were trimmed by 3 bases and 3 bases, with 8 bases remaining between them. The CDR3 contains 13 residues. Germline V gene lookup returns CDR1 SGHVS and CDR2 FNYEAQ. CDR3 bases: TGTGCCAGCAGCTTGAACAGGGAAGAGACCCAGTACTTC. Encoded protein: CASSLNREETQYF. Complete variable domain (other parts from reference TRBV7-6 and TRBJ2-5): GAGVSQSPRYKVTKRGQDVALRCDPISGHVSLYWYRQALGQGPEFLTYFNYEAQQDKSGLPNDRFSAERPEGSISTLTIQRTEQRDSAMYRCASSLNREETQYFGPGTRLLVL.

This sequence joins TRBV7-9 and TRBJ2-5; possible D gene TRBD2, 7 bases. V was shortened by 5 bases and J by 2 bases, with 18 bases between the two germline ends. CDR1 is SEHNR and CDR2 is FQNEAQ in the germline V gene (reference sequence). The CDR3 has 16 residues. The CDR3 DNA sequence: TGTGCCAGCAGCCCCACCGGGGGGCGCGGACAAGAGACCCAGTACTTC. It translates to CASSPTGGRGQETQYF.

Only one count was recorded for this clone. CDR3: CASSVTRAGPLGDNEQFF. The CDR3 DNA reads TGTGCCAGCAGCGTTACCAGGGCAGGCCCGCTTGGGGACAATGAGCAGTTCTTC. J is TRBJ2-1 and V is TRBV9; tentative D call: TRBD1 (5 bases). CDR1 is SGDLS, CDR2 YYNGEE, per germline. The CDR3 is 18 amino acids. Trimming pared 2 bases from V and 5 bases from J, leaving 23 bases between.

This chain connects TRBV28 to TRBJ1-2; 10 nucleotides match TRBD1. Germline lookup yields CDR1 MDHEN and CDR2 SYDVKM. V dropped 6 bases and J dropped 3; count of bases not matched to a gene: 10. CDR3 size: 16 residues. CDR3 in amino acids: CASSAGTGEGYYGYTF. The CDR3 DNA is TGTGCCAGCAGCGCCGGGACAGGGGAAGGATACTATGGCTACACCTTC.

The chain joins TRBV4-2 to TRBJ2-1, with 7 bases identical to TRBD1. Germline assignment: CDR1 LGHNA and CDR2 YNFKEQ. The trim removed 2 bases at V and 4 bases at J, leaving 14 bases unmatched. This CDR3 region has 18 residues. The CDR3 DNA follows: TGTGCCAGCAGCCAAAGGTACAGGGGCTCTCTTGGGTACAATGAGCAGTTCTTC. It encodes CASSQRYRGSLGYNEQFF.

The gene calls are TRBV5-6 and TRBJ2-7; TRBD1 aligns across 7 bases. V shed 4 bases, J shed 1 base, and the junction held 11 bases outside the gene matches. The CDR3 length is 16 residues. CDR1 SGHDT and CDR2 YYEEEE come from the germline V gene. The CDR3 nucleotides are TGTGCCAGCAGCCCCTCGACAGGGCTGGATTCCTACGAGCAGTACTTC. Translated: CASSPSTGLDSYEQYF. Full variable domain (missing parts from reference TRBV5-6 and TRBJ2-7): DAGVTQSPTHLIKTRGQQVTLRCSPKSGHDTVSWYQQALGQGPQFIFQYYEEEERQRGNFPDRFSGHQFPNYSSELNVNALLLGDSALYLCASSPSTGLDSYEQYFGPGTRLTVT.

On this clone: The sample carries other DNA sequences with the same CDR3. The gene calls are TRBV7-6 and TRBJ2-7; TRBD1 aligns across 10 bases. Unmatched junction bases numbered 3, after V lost 5 bases and J lost 2 bases. This CDR3 region has 14 residues. The germline V gene encodes CDR1 SGHVS and CDR2 FNYEAQ. CDR3 amino acids: CASSPGQGTYEQYF. CDR3 DNA: TGTGCCAGCAGCCCGGGACAGGGGACCTACGAGCAGTACTTC.

The V gene is TRBV11-2, the J gene TRBJ2-3; TRBD2 matches 7 bases. The CDR3 has 13 residues. J was trimmed by 13 bases and V by 2 bases; bases with no gene match: 9. Germline V gene data show CDR1 as SGHAT and CDR2 as FQNNGV. CDR3 residues: CASSLPHRDYEYF. As DNA, the CDR3 is TGTGCCAGCAGCTTACCCCACCGGGACTACGAGTATTTT.

The chain is built from TRBV6-5 and TRBJ2-1, with D hard to call. Per germline, CDR1 MNHEY and CDR2 SVGAGI. The CDR3 consists of 11 residues. V lost 6 bases to trimming and J lost 8 bases, with 8 bases between them. CDR3 region: CASRVGDEQFF. Written as DNA, the CDR3 is TGTGCCAGCAGGGTTGGGGATGAGCAGTTCTTC.